The source of this T cell receptor (beta chain) is a study of breast tumors, draining lymph nodes, adjacent tissues. Samples came from axillary lymph nodes draining the breast cancer. Study conclusions and caveats: Tumors had less TCR diversity than lymph nodes, more than nontumor tissue. Luminal-like breast cancer showed significantly greater tumor-nontumor repertoire similarity than basal-like breast cancer did. Tumor T cell lymph node origin was a supported hypothesis, not proven. Findings are consistent with lymph node origin and intratumoral expansion of most tumor T cells.

TCRdb ran MiXCR on the multiplex PCR reads and lists one entry per CDR3 protein. The sample includes nearly 110,000 distinct CDR3 sequences, roughly 29% of them seen just once. This clonotype has more than one count but fewer than ten. Antigen specificity is unknown. A read error may explain this, as a much larger clone is one base away. Germline trimming cut 6 bases from V and 7 bases from J; bases unmatched to any gene: 15. The germline V gene encodes CDR1 MRHNA and CDR2 SNTAGT. The CDR3 consists of 16 residues. The material sequenced was axillary lymph node tissue. The TCR was taken from a female donor with breast cancer. Some clones in this sample may be carry-over from other donors' samples. V is TRBV6-4 and J is TRBJ2-1; 7 bases agree with TRBD1. CDR3 sequence (DNA): TGTGCCAGCAGCCACCTAAGCAGGGGGTTGGAGAATGAGCAGTTCTTC. Translation: CASSHLSRGLENEQFF.